This T cell receptor beta chain emerged from a study of T cell responses to AZD1222 COVID-19 vaccine. The repertoire was sequenced with immunoSEQ multiplex PCR; TCRdb's copy has only in-frame clones and lacks some. Of about 93,000 clones in the sample, about 90% are singletons; the top ten hold 2.5% to 3%. The V gene lost 5 bases and the J gene lost 3 bases, with 6 bases spanning the gap. The germline V gene encodes CDR1 SGHRS and CDR2 YFSETQ. The length of the CDR3 is 12 residues. This receptor was identified in an adult in good health. The chain joins TRBV5-1 to TRBJ2-1; the D gene is possibly TRBD1 (5 bases). The specimen comprised peripheral blood, sampled on day 0 of MenACWY control vaccination. In DNA form, the CDR3 reads TGCGCCAGCAGAGGGGACTACAATGAGCAGTTCTTC. Amino acid sequence: CASRGDYNEQFF.